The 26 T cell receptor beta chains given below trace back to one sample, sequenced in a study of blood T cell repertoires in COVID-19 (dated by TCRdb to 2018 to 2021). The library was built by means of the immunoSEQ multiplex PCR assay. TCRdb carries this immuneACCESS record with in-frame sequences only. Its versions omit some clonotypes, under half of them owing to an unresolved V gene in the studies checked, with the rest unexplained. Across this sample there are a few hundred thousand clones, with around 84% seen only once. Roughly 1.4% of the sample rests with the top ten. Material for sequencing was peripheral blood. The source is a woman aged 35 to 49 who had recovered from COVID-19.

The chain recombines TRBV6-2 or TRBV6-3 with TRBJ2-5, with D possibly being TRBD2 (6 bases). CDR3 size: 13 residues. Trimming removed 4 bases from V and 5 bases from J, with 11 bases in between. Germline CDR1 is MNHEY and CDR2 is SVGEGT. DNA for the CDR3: TGTGCCAGCAGTTTAGGAGGGTCGGAGACCCAGTACTTC. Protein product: CASSLGGSETQYF.

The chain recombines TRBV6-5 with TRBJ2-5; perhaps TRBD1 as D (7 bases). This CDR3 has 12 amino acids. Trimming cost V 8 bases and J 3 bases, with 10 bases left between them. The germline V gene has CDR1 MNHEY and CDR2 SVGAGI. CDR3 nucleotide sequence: TGTGCCAGCGGAGGGGGCGAAGAGACCCAGTACTTC. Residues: CASGGGEETQYF.

The CDR3 coding sequence is TGTGCCAGTAGCACCGGGACTAGTCGGGAGACCCAGTACTTC. As protein: CASSTGTSRETQYF. The chain recombines TRBV19 with TRBJ2-5, with 8 positions matching TRBD2. Per germline, CDR1 LNHDA and CDR2 SQIVND (reference sequence). CDR3 length equals 14 residues. The junction had 8 bases not matched to a gene; V was cut back by 6 bases and J by 5 bases. The whole variable domain, filled in from reference TRBV19 and TRBJ2-5, reads DGGITQSPKYLFRKEGQNVTLSCEQNLNHDAMYWYRQDPGQGLRLIYYSQIVNDFQKGDIAEGYSVSREKKESFPLTVTSAQKNPTAFYLCASSTGTSRETQYFGPGTRLLVL.

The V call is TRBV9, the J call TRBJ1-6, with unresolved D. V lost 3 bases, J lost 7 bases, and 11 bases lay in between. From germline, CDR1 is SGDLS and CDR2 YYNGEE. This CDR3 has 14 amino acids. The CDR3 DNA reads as TGTGCCAGCAGCGCGACACAAGACAATTCACCCCTCCACTTT. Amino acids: CASSATQDNSPLHF.

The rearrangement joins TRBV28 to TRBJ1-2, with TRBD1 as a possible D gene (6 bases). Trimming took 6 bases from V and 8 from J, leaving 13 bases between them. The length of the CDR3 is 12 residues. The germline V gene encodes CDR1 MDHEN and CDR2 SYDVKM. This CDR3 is CASRRGQLGYTF. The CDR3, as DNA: TGTGCCAGCAGGCGAGGACAGCTCGGCTACACCTTC.

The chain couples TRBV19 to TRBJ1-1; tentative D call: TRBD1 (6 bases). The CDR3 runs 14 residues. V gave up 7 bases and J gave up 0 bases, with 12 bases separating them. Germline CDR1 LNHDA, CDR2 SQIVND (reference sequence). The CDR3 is CASNPGQLNTEAFF. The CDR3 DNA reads TGTGCCAGTAATCCAGGACAGCTGAACACTGAAGCTTTCTTT. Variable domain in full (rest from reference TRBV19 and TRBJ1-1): DGGITQSPKYLFRKEGQNVTLSCEQNLNHDAMYWYRQDPGQGLRLIYYSQIVNDFQKGDIAEGYSVSREKKESFPLTVTSAQKNPTAFYLCASNPGQLNTEAFFGQGTRLTVV.

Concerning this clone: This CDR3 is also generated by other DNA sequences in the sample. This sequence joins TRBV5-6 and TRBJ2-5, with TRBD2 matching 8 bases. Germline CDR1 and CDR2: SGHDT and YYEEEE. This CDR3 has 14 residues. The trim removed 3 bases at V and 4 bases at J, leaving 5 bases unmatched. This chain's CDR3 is CASSSGAGGETQYF. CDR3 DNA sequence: TGTGCCAGCAGCTCGGGGGCGGGGGGAGAGACCCAGTACTTC. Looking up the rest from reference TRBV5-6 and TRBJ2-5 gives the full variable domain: DAGVTQSPTHLIKTRGQQVTLRCSPKSGHDTVSWYQQALGQGPQFIFQYYEEEERQRGNFPDRFSGHQFPNYSSELNVNALLLGDSALYLCASSSGAGGETQYFGPGTRLLVL.

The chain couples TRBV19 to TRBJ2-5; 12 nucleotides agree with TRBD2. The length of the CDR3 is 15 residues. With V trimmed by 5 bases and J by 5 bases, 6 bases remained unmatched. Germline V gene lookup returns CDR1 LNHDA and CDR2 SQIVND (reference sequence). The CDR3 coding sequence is TGTGCCAGTAGTGTACTAGCGGGGGGCCAGGAGACCCAGTACTTC. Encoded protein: CASSVLAGGQETQYF.

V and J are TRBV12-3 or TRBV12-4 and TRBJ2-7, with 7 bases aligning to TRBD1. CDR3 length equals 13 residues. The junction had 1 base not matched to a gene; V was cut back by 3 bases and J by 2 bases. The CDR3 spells CASSFGTAYEQYF. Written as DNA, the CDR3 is TGTGCCAGCAGTTTCGGGACAGCCTACGAGCAGTACTTC.

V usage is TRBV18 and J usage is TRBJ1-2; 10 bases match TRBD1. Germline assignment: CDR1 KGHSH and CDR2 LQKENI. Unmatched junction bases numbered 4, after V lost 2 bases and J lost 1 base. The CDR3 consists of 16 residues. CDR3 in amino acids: CASSPGTGDVNYGYTF. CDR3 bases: TGTGCCAGCTCACCAGGGACAGGGGATGTTAACTATGGCTACACCTTC.

CDR3 region: CASSDFFGGSGANVLTF. The CDR3 region has the DNA TGTGCCAGCAGTGATTTTTTTGGCGGCTCTGGGGCCAACGTCCTGACTTTC. This chain connects TRBV2 to TRBJ2-6; D is unclear. This CDR3 is 17 amino acids long. Germline CDR1 and CDR2: SNHLY and FYNNEI. V lost 3 bases and J lost 0, with 12 bases in between. Full variable domain (remainder filled in from reference TRBV2 and TRBJ2-6): EPEVTQTPSHQVTQMGQEVILRCVPISNHLYFYWYRQILGQKVEFLVSFYNNEISEKSEIFDDQFSVERPDGSNFTLKIRSTKLEDSAMYFCASSDFFGGSGANVLTFGAGSRLTVL.

The CDR3 region is CASRDRGHNNSPLHF. The CDR3 DNA follows: TGTGCCAGCAGAGACAGGGGGCATAATAATTCACCCCTCCACTTT. The genes are TRBV6-6 and TRBJ1-6; TRBD1 matches 10 bases. V shed 6 bases and J 5 bases; nucleotides not matched to a gene: 4. This CDR3 is built from 15 residues. Germline V lookup: CDR1 MNHNY, CDR2 SVGAGI (reference sequence).

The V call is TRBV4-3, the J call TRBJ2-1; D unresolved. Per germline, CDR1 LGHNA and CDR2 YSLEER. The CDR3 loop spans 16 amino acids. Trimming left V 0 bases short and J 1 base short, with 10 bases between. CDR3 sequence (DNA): TGCGCCAGCAGCCAAGATCCTCCCGGGTCCTACAATGAGCAGTTCTTC. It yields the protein CASSQDPPGSYNEQFF.

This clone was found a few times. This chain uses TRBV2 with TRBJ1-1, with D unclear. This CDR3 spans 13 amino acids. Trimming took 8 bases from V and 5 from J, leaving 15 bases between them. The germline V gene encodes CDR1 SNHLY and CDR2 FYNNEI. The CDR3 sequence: CASHADYGTEAFF. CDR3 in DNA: TGTGCCAGCCATGCAGACTATGGTACTGAAGCTTTCTTT. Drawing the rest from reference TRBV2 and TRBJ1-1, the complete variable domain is EPEVTQTPSHQVTQMGQEVILRCVPISNHLYFYWYRQILGQKVEFLVSFYNNEISEKSEIFDDQFSVERPDGSNFTLKIRSTKLEDSAMYFCASHADYGTEAFFGQGTRLTVV.

CDR3 DNA sequence: TGTGCCAGCAGTTACCCGGGACAGGGGTACACTGAAGCTTTCTTT. This encodes CASSYPGQGYTEAFF. The V and J genes are TRBV6-6 and TRBJ1-1; 10 nucleotides align to TRBD1. The CDR3 has 15 amino acids. J lost 3 bases, V lost 2 bases, and 3 bases had no gene match. The germline CDR1 and CDR2 sequences are MNHNY and SVGAGI (reference sequence).

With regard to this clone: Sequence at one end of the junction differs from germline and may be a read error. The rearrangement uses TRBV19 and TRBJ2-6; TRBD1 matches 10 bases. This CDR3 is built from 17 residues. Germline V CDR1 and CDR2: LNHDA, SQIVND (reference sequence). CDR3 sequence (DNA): TGTGCCAGCCAGAGACAGGGGGCGAGCTCTGGGACCAACGTCCTGACTTTC. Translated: CASQRQGASSGTNVLTF.

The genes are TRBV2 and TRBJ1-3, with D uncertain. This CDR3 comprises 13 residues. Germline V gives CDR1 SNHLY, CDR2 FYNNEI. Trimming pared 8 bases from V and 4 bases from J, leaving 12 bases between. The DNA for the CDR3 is TGTGCCAGCGCCCCGGACTCGGGAAACACCATATATTTT. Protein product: CASAPDSGNTIYF.

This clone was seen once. The CDR3 nucleotides are TGTGCCAGTAGTAAAAACCGAAGGGACAGGGGAACCTACGAGCAGTACTTC. Protein: CASSKNRRDRGTYEQYF. The chain carries TRBV19 and TRBJ2-7; 10 positions agree with TRBD1. J lost 2 bases, V lost 4 bases, and 11 bases had no gene match. CDR3 size: 17 residues. Germline CDR1 reads LNHDA; CDR2 reads SQIVND (reference sequence).

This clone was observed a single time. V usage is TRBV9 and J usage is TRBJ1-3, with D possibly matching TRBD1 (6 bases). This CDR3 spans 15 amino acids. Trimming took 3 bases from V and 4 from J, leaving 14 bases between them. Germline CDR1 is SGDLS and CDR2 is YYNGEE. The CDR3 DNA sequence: TGTGCCAGCAGCGCCCACAGGGCGCGAGGAAACACCATATATTTT. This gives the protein CASSAHRARGNTIYF.

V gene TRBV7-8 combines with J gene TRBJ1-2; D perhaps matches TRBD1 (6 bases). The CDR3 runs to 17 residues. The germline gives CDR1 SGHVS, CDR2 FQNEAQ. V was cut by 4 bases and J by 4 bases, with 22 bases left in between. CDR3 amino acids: CASSSMPQGWTRYGYTF. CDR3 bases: TGTGCCAGCAGCTCCATGCCACAGGGTTGGACCCGCTATGGCTACACCTTC.

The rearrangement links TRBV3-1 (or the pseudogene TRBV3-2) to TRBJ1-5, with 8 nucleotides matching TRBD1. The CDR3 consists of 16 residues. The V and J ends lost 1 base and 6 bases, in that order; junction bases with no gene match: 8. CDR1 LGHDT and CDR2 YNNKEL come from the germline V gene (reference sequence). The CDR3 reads CASSQVRDRGCQPQHF. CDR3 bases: TGTGCCAGCAGCCAAGTCCGAGACAGGGGCTGTCAGCCCCAGCATTTT.

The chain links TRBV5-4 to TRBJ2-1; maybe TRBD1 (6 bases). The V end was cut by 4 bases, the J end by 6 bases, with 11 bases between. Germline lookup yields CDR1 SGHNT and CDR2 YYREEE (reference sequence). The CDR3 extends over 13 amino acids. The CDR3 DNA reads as TGTGCCAGCAGCCTCACAGGGTCCAATGAGCAGTTCTTC. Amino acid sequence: CASSLTGSNEQFF.

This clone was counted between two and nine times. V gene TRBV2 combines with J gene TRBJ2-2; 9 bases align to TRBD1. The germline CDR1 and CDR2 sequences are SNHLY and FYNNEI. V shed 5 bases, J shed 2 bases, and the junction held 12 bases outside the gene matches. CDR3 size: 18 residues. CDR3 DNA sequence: TGTGCCAGCAGTTATCGCATGGACAGGGGAAGTAACACCGGGGAGCTGTTTTTT. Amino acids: CASSYRMDRGSNTGELFF.

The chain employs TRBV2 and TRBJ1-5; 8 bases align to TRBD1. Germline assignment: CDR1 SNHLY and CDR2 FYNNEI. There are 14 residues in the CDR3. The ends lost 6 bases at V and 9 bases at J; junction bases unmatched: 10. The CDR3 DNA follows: TGTGCCAGCAGAGCCGGGACAGGTGGTACGCCCCAGCATTTT. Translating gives CASRAGTGGTPQHF.

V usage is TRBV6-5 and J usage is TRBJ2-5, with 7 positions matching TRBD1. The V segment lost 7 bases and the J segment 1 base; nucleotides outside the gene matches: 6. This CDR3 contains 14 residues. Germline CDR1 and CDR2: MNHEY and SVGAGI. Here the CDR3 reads CASTPRDSQETQYF. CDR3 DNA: TGTGCCAGCACTCCCCGGGACAGCCAAGAGACCCAGTACTTC.

CDR3 nucleotide sequence: TGTGCCAGCAGTCCGACAGTATCAAACACCGGGGAGCTGTTTTTT. As protein: CASSPTVSNTGELFF. This chain joins TRBV27 and TRBJ2-2; weak D call: TRBD1 (5 bases). The germline gives CDR1 MNHEY, CDR2 SMNVEV (reference sequence). This CDR3 has 15 residues. V was clipped by 5 bases and J by 2 bases, with 12 bases between them.